The sequence of this T cell receptor (beta chain) was determined in a study of blood T cell repertoires in COVID-19. Original handling: Nucleated cell number was recorded as an estimate derived from reference gene primer amplification. Measured with immunoSEQ multiplex PCR; TCRdb has only the in-frame clones, and not every one. V, J and clone size are those of that table, while D and trimming were read from the DNA. This sample has tens of thousands of clones; roughly 84% occur once, and the top ten carry nearly 4%. Germline-derived CDR1 and CDR2 are GTSNPN and SVGIG (reference sequence). V lost 2 bases, J lost 10 bases, and 12 bases lay in between. This CDR3 comprises 12 residues.

The source is a man aged 65 to 85 with acute or convalescent COVID-19. The chain links TRBV30 to TRBJ2-1; possibly TRBD2 for D (6 bases). Sequenced material: peripheral blood. The CDR3 DNA follows: TGTGCCTGGAGTCCGCGGGACCAAGAGCAGTTCTTC. Encoded protein: CAWSPRDQEQFF.